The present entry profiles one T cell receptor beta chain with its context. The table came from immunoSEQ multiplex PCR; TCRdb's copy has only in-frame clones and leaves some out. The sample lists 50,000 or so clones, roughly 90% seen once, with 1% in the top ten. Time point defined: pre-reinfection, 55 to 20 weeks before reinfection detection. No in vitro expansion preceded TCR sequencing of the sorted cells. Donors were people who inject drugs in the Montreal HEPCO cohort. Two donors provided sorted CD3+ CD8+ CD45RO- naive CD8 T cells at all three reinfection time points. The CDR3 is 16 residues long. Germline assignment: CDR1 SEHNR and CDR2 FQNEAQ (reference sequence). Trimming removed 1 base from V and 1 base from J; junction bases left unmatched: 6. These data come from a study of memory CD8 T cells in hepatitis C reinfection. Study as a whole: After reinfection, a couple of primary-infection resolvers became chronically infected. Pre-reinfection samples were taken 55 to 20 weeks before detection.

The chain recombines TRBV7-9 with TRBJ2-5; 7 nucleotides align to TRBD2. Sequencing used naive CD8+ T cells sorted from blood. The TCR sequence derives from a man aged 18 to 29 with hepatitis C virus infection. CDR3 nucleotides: TGTGCCAGCAGCTTAGGCCCAGCGGGATTCCAAGAGACCCAGTACTTC. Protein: CASSLGPAGFQETQYF.